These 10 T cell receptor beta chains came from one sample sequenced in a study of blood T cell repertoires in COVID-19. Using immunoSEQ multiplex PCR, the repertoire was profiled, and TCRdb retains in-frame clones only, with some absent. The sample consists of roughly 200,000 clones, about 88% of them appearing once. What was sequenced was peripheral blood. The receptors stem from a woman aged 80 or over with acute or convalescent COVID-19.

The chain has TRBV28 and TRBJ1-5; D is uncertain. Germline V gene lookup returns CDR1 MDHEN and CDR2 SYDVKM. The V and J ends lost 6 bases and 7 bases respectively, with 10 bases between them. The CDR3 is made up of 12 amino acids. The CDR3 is CASRRVAQPQHF. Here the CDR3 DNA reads TGTGCCAGCAGGAGGGTAGCGCAGCCCCAGCATTTT.

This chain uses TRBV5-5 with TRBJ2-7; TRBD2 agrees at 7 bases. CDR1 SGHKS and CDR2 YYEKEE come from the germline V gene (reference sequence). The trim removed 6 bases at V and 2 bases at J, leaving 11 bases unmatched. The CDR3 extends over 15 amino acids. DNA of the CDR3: TGTGCCAGCACGATATCTATGGGAGGGCCCTACGAGCAGTACTTC. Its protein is CASTISMGGPYEQYF.

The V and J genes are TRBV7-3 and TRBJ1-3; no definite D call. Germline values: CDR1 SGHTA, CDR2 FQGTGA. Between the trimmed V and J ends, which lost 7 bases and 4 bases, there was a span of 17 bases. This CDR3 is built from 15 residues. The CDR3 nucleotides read TGTGCCAGCACCGAATTTCCGGGTCTGGGAAACACCATATATTTT. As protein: CASTEFPGLGNTIYF.

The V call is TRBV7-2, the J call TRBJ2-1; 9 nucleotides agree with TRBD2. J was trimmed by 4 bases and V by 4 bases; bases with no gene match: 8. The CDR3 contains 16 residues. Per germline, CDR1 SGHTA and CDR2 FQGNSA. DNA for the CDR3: TGTGCCAGCAGCTCAGGGGGTGGACTAGCGTACAATGAGCAGTTCTTC. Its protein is CASSSGGGLAYNEQFF. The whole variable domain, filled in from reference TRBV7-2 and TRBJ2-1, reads GAGVSQSPSNKVTEKGKDVELRCDPISGHTALYWYRQSLGQGLEFLIYFQGNSAPDKSGLPSDRFSAERTGGSVSTLTIQRTQQEDSAVYLCASSSGGGLAYNEQFFGPGTRLTVL.

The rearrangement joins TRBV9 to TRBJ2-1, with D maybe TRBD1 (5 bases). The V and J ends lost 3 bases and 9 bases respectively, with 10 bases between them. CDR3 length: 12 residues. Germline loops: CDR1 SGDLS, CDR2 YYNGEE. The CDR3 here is CASSGNQGEQFF. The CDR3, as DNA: TGTGCCAGCAGCGGAAACCAGGGTGAGCAGTTCTTC.

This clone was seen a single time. CDR3 nucleotide sequence: TGCGCCAGCAGCTGGGGACTAGCGGGAACAAACACCGGGGAGCTGTTTTTT. Residues: CASSWGLAGTNTGELFF. The rearrangement uses TRBV5-1 and TRBJ2-2; 13 positions match TRBD2. CDR3 length: 17 residues. Germline CDR1 and CDR2: SGHRS and YFSETQ. With V trimmed by 3 bases and J by 2 bases, 4 bases remained unmatched.

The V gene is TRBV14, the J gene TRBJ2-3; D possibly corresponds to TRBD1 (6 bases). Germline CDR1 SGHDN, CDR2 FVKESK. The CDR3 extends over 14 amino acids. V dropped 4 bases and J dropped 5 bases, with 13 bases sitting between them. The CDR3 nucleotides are TGTGCCAGCAGCCTGGGACACCGTGGAGATACGCAGTATTTT. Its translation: CASSLGHRGDTQYF.

DNA of the CDR3: TGTGCCAGTAGTGAGGGCCAGTTTGATCAGCCCCAGCATTTT. Protein sequence: CASSEGQFDQPQHF. This sequence joins TRBV19 and TRBJ1-5; D is undetermined. V gave up 5 bases and J gave up 5 bases, with 13 bases separating them. The CDR3 length is 14 residues. The germline gives CDR1 LNHDA, CDR2 SQIVND (reference sequence).

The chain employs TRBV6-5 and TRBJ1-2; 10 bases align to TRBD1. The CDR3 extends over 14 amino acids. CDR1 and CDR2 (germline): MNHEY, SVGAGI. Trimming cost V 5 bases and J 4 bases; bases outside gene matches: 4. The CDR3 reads CASSRQGAGYGYTF. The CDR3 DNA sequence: TGTGCCAGCAGTCGACAGGGGGCTGGCTATGGCTACACCTTC.

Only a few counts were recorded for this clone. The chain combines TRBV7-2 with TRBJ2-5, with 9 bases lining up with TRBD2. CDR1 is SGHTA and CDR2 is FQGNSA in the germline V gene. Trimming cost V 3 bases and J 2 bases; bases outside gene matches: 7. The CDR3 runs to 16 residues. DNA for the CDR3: TGTGCCAGCAGCTTGACTAGCGGAGCGGGGCAAGAGACCCAGTACTTC. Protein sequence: CASSLTSGAGQETQYF.